This TCR beta chain was recovered during a study of response to subunit inactivated influenza vaccine. Study-level findings and limits: Only a handful of new T cells, the authors suggested, are recruited with each seasonal influenza vaccination.

This clonotype was seen many times. Its target is not known. TCRdb re-derived calls from the RT-PCR reads in MiXCR, one entry per CDR3 protein. The table lists around 650,000 distinct CDR3 sequences, less than 20% of them singletons. This CDR3 has 15 residues. The germline CDR1 and CDR2 sequences are KGHSY and FQNENV. With 4 bases removed from V and 9 bases from J, the gap between germline ends came to 16 bases. This receptor was obtained from a man in his forties or fifties who received an inactivated influenza vaccine. This chain joins TRBV16 and TRBJ1-6; no clear D. The sample was PBMCs from blood, taken 12 days after vaccination. The CDR3 spells CASSPQSGFSSPLHF. In nucleotides, the CDR3 is TGTGCCAGCAGCCCCCAGTCAGGATTCAGTTCACCCCTCCACTTT.